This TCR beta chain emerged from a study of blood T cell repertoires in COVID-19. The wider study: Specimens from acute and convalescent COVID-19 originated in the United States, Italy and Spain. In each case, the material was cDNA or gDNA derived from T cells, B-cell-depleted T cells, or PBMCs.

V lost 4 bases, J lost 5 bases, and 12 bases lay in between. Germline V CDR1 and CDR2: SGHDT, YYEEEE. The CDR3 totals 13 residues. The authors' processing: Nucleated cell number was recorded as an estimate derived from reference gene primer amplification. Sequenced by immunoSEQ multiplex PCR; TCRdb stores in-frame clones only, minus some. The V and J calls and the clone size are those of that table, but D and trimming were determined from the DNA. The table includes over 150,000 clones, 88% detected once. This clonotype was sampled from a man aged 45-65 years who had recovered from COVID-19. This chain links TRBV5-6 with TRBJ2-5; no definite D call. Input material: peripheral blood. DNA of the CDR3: TGTGCCAGCAGCAAACGGTTGGTCGAGACCCAGTACTTC. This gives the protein CASSKRLVETQYF.